The T cell receptor beta chain described here comes from a study of blood T cells in healthy people across ages. Study-wide points: CMV status of donors was not determined, possibly confounding expanded clonotype changes.

Germline V lookup: CDR1 MDHEN, CDR2 SYDVKM. The CDR3 totals 14 residues. Combining a sample-barcoded 5' primer with a J-beta primer mix, a second PCR ran for roughly 7 to 12 cycles. TCRdb re-called the 5' RACE reads with MiXCR, one entry per CDR3 protein. Found here are 700,000 to 850,000 distinct CDR3 sequences, roughly 50% of them singletons; the top ten hold about 42%. Notes on this clonotype: The target antigen is unknown. The junction differs from germline at one of its ends, possibly a read error.

The sample comprised blood. This clonotype was sampled from a man older than 75 in good health. The J gene is TRBJ2-2, the V gene TRBV28; D remains unclear. The CDR3 reads CARSLLVYSGELFF. CDR3 sequence (DNA): TGTGCCCGCAGTTTATTGGTGTATTCCGGGGAGCTGTTTTTT.